This T cell receptor (beta chain) appears in the sequencing data of a study of T cell responses to AZD1222 COVID-19 vaccine. Method: immunoSEQ multiplex PCR; TCRdb's copy keeps in-frame clones and lacks some. The data show about 140,000 clones, 75% to 90% seen once. The sample holds one count of this clone. Its target is not known. The CDR3 contains 15 residues. Trimming took off 1 base at V and 2 bases at J, with 10 bases between the two ends. The V gene's germline CDR1 is SGHTA and CDR2 FQGTGA. Study outcomes and limitations: Variant regions that are unmutated are reportedly the target of nearly half of spike-specific TCRs. The CD4 TCRs associated with vaccination extended across spike and predominated at 160-218 and 743-854.

This sample comprised peripheral blood, obtained on day 0 of AZD1222 vaccination. This chain connects TRBV7-3 to TRBJ2-3; D is uncertain. This TCR derives from an adult in good health. DNA for the CDR3: TGTGCCAGCAGCTTAAGACGTCTGAACACAGATACGCAGTATTTT. This codes for CASSLRRLNTDTQYF.